A single sample is the source of the 24 T cell receptor beta chains below, sequenced in a study of cytomegalovirus exposure and HLA in healthy donors. Profiled with immunoSEQ multiplex PCR; TCRdb holds only in-frame clones, not every one. The table records some 330,000 clones, around 86% of them present only once. Material: PBMCs. Receptors were obtained from a woman between 18 and 30 years old in good health and CMV-seronegative.

This clone was seen a few times. The rearrangement links TRBV6-6 to TRBJ2-7; 10 nucleotides agree with TRBD2. CDR3 size: 15 residues. Germline assignment: CDR1 MNHNY and CDR2 SVGAGI (reference sequence). The junction had 11 bases not matched to a gene; V was cut back by 5 bases and J by 7 bases. The CDR3 nucleotides are TGTGCCAGCAGTATTGGCCCAAGCGGGAGGGTTGAGCAGTACTTC. The encoded protein is CASSIGPSGRVEQYF.

The CDR3 nucleotides are TGTGCCAGCAGCGTGGCGGCTACGGGGGAGGGCTTGAACGAGCAGTACTTC. Protein product: CASSVAATGEGLNEQYF. The V gene is TRBV7-2, the J gene TRBJ2-7, with 7 bases that match TRBD2. CDR1 SGHTA and CDR2 FQGNSA come from the germline V gene. The CDR3 is made up of 17 amino acids. Trimming took 5 bases from V and 5 from J; bases not matched to a gene: 18.

J is TRBJ2-2 and V is TRBV7-8; the match to TRBD1 covers 9 bases. This CDR3 is built from 15 residues. Unmatched junction bases numbered 5, after V lost 6 bases and J lost 3 bases. In germline, CDR1 is SGHVS, CDR2 FQNEAQ. CDR3 sequence: CASSPDRGYTGELFF. As DNA, the CDR3 is TGTGCCAGCAGTCCGGACAGGGGATACACCGGGGAGCTGTTTTTT.

To note about this clone: The sample carries other DNA sequences with the same CDR3. The chain combines TRBV9 with TRBJ2-1; 10 nucleotides line up with TRBD2. The V and J ends lost 2 bases and 2 bases, in that order; junction bases with no gene match: 1. Germline V gene sequence: CDR1 SGDLS, CDR2 YYNGEE. The CDR3 covers 15 residues. The CDR3 coding sequence is TGTGCCAGCAGCGTCACTAGCGGGACCTACAATGAGCAGTTCTTC. It is translated as CASSVTSGTYNEQFF. Supplemented by reference TRBV9 and TRBJ2-1, the full variable domain reads DSGVTQTPKHLITATGQRVTLRCSPRSGDLSVYWYQQSLDQGLQFLIQYYNGEERAKGNILERFSAQQFPDLHSELNLSSLELGDSALYFCASSVTSGTYNEQFFGPGTRLTVL.

This chain connects TRBV9 to TRBJ1-1, with 9 positions matching TRBD1. The length of the CDR3 is 16 residues. CDR1 and CDR2 from the germline V gene are SGDLS and YYNGEE. V gave up 3 bases and J gave up 2 bases; unmatched junction bases: 8. The CDR3 DNA reads as TGTGCCAGCAGCGCCCCGGGACAGGGAGGAAACACTGAAGCTTTCTTT. Translation gives CASSAPGQGGNTEAFF.

The V call is TRBV5-4, the J call TRBJ2-1, with 8 bases matching TRBD2. J was trimmed by 8 bases and V by 4 bases; bases with no gene match: 17. The CDR3 length is 17 residues. Germline CDR1 reads SGHNT; CDR2 reads YYREEE (reference sequence). The CDR3, as DNA: TGTGCCAGCAGCCCAGGCCCGGGGGGGAGGGCCGGGGATGAGCAGTTCTTC. This translates into CASSPGPGGRAGDEQFF.

The chain couples TRBV2 to TRBJ2-7; 8 bases agree with TRBD1. The germline gives CDR1 SNHLY, CDR2 FYNNEI. This CDR3 contains 12 residues. J lost 6 bases, V lost 4 bases, and 2 bases had no gene match. The CDR3 nucleotides read TGTGCCAGCAGTGTGGACAGGGCCGAGCAGTACTTC. Encoded protein: CASSVDRAEQYF.

The rearrangement joins TRBV18 to TRBJ2-1; 9 positions match TRBD1. Germline V gene lookup returns CDR1 KGHSH and CDR2 LQKENI. V lost 6 bases to trimming and J lost 7 bases; unmatched junction nucleotides: 13. The CDR3 is 16 amino acids. The CDR3 protein is CASSRIGDREPNEQFF. DNA of the CDR3: TGTGCCAGCTCCCGAATTGGGGACAGGGAGCCGAATGAGCAGTTCTTC.

This chain links TRBV28 with TRBJ2-1; D may be TRBD2 (5 bases). V was clipped by 8 bases and J by 3 bases, with 8 bases between them. Germline V gene sequence: CDR1 MDHEN, CDR2 SYDVKM. The CDR3 covers 12 residues. CDR3 nucleotides: TGTGCCAGCGCCGGGATCTACAATGAGCAGTTCTTC. Encoded protein: CASAGIYNEQFF.

The rearrangement joins TRBV12-5 to TRBJ1-1; TRBD1 might be the D (5 bases). V dropped 0 bases and J dropped 7 bases, with 12 bases sitting between them. This CDR3 comprises 14 residues. Germline lookup yields CDR1 LGHNT and CDR2 FRNRAP. CDR3 residues: CASGLVLDSYEAFF. The CDR3 nucleotides read TGTGCTAGTGGTTTGGTACTCGACAGCTATGAAGCTTTCTTT.

The genes are TRBV6-1 and TRBJ1-4; D might be TRBD1 (5 bases). The CDR3 is made up of 15 amino acids. Germline assignment: CDR1 MNHNS and CDR2 SASEGT. Trimming took 2 bases from V and 1 from J, leaving 8 bases between them. The CDR3 DNA is TGTGCCAGCAGTGAACCAAGGGGAACTAATGAAAAACTGTTTTTT. Its protein is CASSEPRGTNEKLFF.

As for this clone: At the DNA level, this CDR3 is encoded by other sequences in the same sample as well. V gene TRBV6-6 combines with J gene TRBJ2-3; 9 bases line up with TRBD1. Losses at the gene ends were 6 bases for V and 3 bases for J; bases not matched to a gene: 4. Germline V gene sequence: CDR1 MNHNY, CDR2 SVGAGI (reference sequence). The CDR3 is made up of 14 amino acids. The CDR3 is CASSPGQGTDTQYF. The DNA of the CDR3 is TGTGCCAGCAGCCCGGGACAGGGAACAGATACGCAGTATTTT.

This clone was found a few times. J is TRBJ2-7 and V is TRBV5-6; tentative D call: TRBD2 (5 bases). The CDR3 spans 14 residues. The germline V gene encodes CDR1 SGHDT and CDR2 YYEEEE. Trimming removed 0 bases from V and 4 bases from J, with 11 bases in between. This CDR3 reads CASSLGGFEYEQYF. CDR3 DNA sequence: TGTGCCAGCAGCTTGGGAGGGTTTGAGTACGAGCAGTACTTC.

The chain employs TRBV16 and TRBJ2-7, with D possibly being TRBD2 (7 bases). Looked up from germline, CDR1 is KGHSY and CDR2 is FQNENV. This CDR3 comprises 16 residues. Trimming stripped 0 bases from V and 2 bases from J, with 14 bases between. CDR3 sequence reads: CASSQSGGALAYEQYF. In DNA, the CDR3 is TGTGCCAGCAGCCAATCAGGGGGGGCTCTGGCCTACGAGCAGTACTTC.

With respect to this clone: The junction departs from the called germline gene at one end, perhaps through a read error. J is TRBJ2-1 and V is TRBV30, with TRBD2 as a possible D gene (6 bases). Per germline, CDR1 GTSNPN and CDR2 SVGIG (reference sequence). This CDR3 contains 14 residues. CDR3 in amino acids: CAWSTGLAYTEQFF. DNA of the CDR3: TGTGCCTGGAGTACGGGACTGGCCTACACTGAGCAGTTCTTC.

The chain joins TRBV2 to TRBJ2-7; 9 nucleotides match TRBD1. The CDR3 consists of 14 residues. V gave up 5 bases and J gave up 1 base; unmatched junction bases: 3. The germline CDR1 and CDR2 sequences are SNHLY and FYNNEI. In DNA form, the CDR3 reads TGTGCCAGCAGTACCGGGACAGGGTCCTACGAGCAGTACTTC. It yields the protein CASSTGTGSYEQYF.

This clone was picked up a small number of times. The chain has TRBV7-3 and TRBJ2-7; tentatively, D is TRBD1 (6 bases). Per germline, CDR1 SGHTA and CDR2 FQGTGA. V was cut by 2 bases and J by 3 bases, with 8 bases left in between. The CDR3 runs to 13 residues. The DNA of the CDR3 is TGTGCCAGCAGCTTACGGGACAACTACGAGCAGTACTTC. Amino acid sequence: CASSLRDNYEQYF.

The gene calls are TRBV15 and TRBJ2-1; 9 bases are a match to TRBD1. V shed 1 base, J shed 6 bases, and the junction held 7 bases outside the gene matches. The CDR3 runs 16 residues. Germline-derived CDR1 and CDR2 are LNHNV and YYDKDF (reference sequence). DNA for the CDR3: TGTGCCACCAGCAGAGTTTACGCGACAGGGGGCAATGAGCAGTTCTTC. Protein: CATSRVYATGGNEQFF.

V gene TRBV19 combines with J gene TRBJ1-5; D uncertain. Trimming left V 8 bases short and J 6 bases short, with 5 bases between. CDR3 length: 10 amino acids. Germline V gene sequence: CDR1 LNHDA, CDR2 SQIVND (reference sequence). Here the CDR3 reads CASGLQPQHF. The CDR3 DNA reads TGTGCCAGTGGCCTTCAGCCCCAGCATTTT.

The chain uses TRBV7-8 and TRBJ1-1, with 10 bases fitting TRBD1. Germline V CDR1 and CDR2: SGHVS, FQNEAQ. The CDR3 is made up of 20 amino acids. The ends lost 6 bases at V and 0 bases at J; junction bases unmatched: 19. CDR3 in DNA: TGTGCCAGCAGTCGCTTTTTATGGGGACAGGGGCTGGAGGTGAACACTGAAGCTTTCTTT. Amino acids: CASSRFLWGQGLEVNTEAFF.

The CDR3 bases are TGTGCCAGCAGCCAAGAGGGGACTAGCGGGGTCTCTGGGGCCAACGTCCTGACTTTC. Residues: CASSQEGTSGVSGANVLTF. This chain uses TRBV4-2 with TRBJ2-6; 13 positions agree with TRBD2. Germline V gene data show CDR1 as LGHNA and CDR2 as YNFKEQ. The CDR3 has 19 residues. The ends lost 0 bases at V and 0 bases at J; junction bases unmatched: 2.

V gene TRBV7-9 combines with J gene TRBJ2-7; D not certain. The CDR3 runs 11 residues. CDR1 and CDR2 (germline): SEHNR, FQNEAQ (reference sequence). V lost 5 bases and J lost 6, with 8 bases in between. CDR3 region: CASSRKSEQYF. CDR3 bases: TGTGCCAGCAGCCGTAAATCCGAGCAGTACTTC. Supplemented by reference TRBV7-9 and TRBJ2-7, the full variable domain reads DTGVSQNPRHKITKRGQNVTFRCDPISEHNRLYWYRQTLGQGPEFLTYFQNEAQLEKSRLLSDRFSAERPKGSFSTLEIQRTEQGDSAMYLCASSRKSEQYFGPGTRLTVT.

The chain joins TRBV28 to TRBJ1-2; D is perhaps TRBD1 (5 bases). The V end lost 5 bases, the J end lost 6 bases, and 13 bases lay between the germline ends. The germline gives CDR1 MDHEN, CDR2 SYDVKM. This CDR3 comprises 13 residues. CDR3 amino acids: CASSAGGPHGYTF. The DNA of the CDR3 is TGTGCCAGCAGTGCGGGGGGTCCGCATGGCTACACCTTC.

This sequence joins TRBV7-9 and TRBJ1-1; D gene ambiguous. The CDR3 length is 13 residues. V lost 11 bases, J lost 0 bases, and 13 bases lay in between. Germline CDR1 SEHNR, CDR2 FQNEAQ (reference sequence). CDR3 region: CAGKGVMNTEAFF. The CDR3, as DNA: TGTGCCGGAAAGGGAGTCATGAACACTGAAGCTTTCTTT.